This T cell receptor (beta chain) was recorded in a study of T cells after yellow fever vaccination. Overall study: Low-cell-number fractions were prepared with SMART-Seq v4 Ultra Low Input. The study's findings and limits: Most primary-vaccination clones recurred post-booster (just under 98% CD4, about 87% CD8). Clonotypes found in both CD4 and CD8 compartments made up a small share.

This clonotype appeared many times. Antigen unknown. The trim removed 4 bases at V and 2 bases at J, leaving 4 bases unmatched. CDR1 is SGHRS and CDR2 is YFSETQ in the germline V gene. There are 14 residues in the CDR3. TCRdb independently ran MiXCR on the 5' RACE reads; one entry per CDR3 protein. The profile covers under 550,000 distinct CDR3 sequences, with 20% to 25% appearing a single time and roughly a sixth taken by the ten largest. The receptor was derived from a man aged 18 to 29 who received the YFV17D yellow fever vaccine. The sequenced sample was PBMCs, obtained roughly 20 days after the first yellow fever vaccination. The J gene is TRBJ1-1, the V gene TRBV5-1; the match to TRBD1 covers 8 bases. This chain's CDR3 is CASSTGQGNTEAFF. The CDR3 nucleotides read TGCGCCAGCAGCACCGGACAGGGTAACACTGAAGCTTTCTTT.